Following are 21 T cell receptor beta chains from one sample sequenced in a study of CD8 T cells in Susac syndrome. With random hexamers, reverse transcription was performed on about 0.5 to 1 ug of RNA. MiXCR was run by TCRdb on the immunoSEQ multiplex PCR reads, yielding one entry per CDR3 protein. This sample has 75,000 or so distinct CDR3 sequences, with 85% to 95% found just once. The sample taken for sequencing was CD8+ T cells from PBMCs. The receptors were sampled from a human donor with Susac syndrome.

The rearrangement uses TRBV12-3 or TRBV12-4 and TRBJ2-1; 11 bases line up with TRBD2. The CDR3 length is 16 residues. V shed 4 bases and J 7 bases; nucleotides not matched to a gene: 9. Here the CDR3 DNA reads TGTGCCAGCAGTTCTCCTACTAGCGGGAGTAAAAATGAGCAGTTCTTC. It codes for CASSSPTSGSKNEQFF.

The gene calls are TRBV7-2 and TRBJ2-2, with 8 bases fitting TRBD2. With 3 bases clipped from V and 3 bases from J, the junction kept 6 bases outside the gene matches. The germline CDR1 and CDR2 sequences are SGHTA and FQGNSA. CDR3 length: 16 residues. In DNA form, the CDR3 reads TGTGCCAGCAGCTTCGGGCTAGCGGGCTACACCGGGGAGCTGTTTTTT. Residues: CASSFGLAGYTGELFF.

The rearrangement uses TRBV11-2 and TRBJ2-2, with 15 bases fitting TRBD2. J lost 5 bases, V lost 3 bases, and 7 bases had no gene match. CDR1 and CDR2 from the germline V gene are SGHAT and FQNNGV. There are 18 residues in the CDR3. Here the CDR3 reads CASSLAGTSGRRTGELFF. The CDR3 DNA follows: TGTGCCAGCAGCTTGGCCGGGACTAGCGGGAGGAGGACCGGGGAGCTGTTTTTT.

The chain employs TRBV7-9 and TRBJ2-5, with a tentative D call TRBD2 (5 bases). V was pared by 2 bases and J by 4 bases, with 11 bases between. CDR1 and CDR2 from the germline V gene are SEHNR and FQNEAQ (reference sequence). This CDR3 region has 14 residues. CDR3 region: CASSLQSSRETQYF. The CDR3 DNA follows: TGTGCCAGCAGCTTACAGTCTAGCAGAGAGACCCAGTACTTC.

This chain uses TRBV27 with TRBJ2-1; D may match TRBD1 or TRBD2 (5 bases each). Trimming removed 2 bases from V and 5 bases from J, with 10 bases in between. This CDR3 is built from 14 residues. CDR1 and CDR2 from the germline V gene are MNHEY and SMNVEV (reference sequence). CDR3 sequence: CASSLGGFNNEQFF. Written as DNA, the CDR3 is TGTGCCAGCAGTTTAGGGGGATTCAACAATGAGCAGTTCTTC.

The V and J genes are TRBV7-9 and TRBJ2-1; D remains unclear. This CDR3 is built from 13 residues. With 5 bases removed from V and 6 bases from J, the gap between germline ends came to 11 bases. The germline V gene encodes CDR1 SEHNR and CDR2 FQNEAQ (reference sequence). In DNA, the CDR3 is TGTGCCAGCAGCCCGACACTAATCAATGAGCAGTTCTTC. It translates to CASSPTLINEQFF.

The CDR3 DNA is TGCGCCAGCGGACACCGGGACAGCACTAACAATGAGCAGTTCTTC. Translation: CASGHRDSTNNEQFF. The chain is built from TRBV5-1 and TRBJ2-1; 7 bases agree with TRBD1. The V segment lost 7 bases and the J segment 5 bases; nucleotides outside the gene matches: 12. CDR1 and CDR2 from the germline V gene are SGHRS and YFSETQ. This CDR3 region has 15 residues.

The CDR3 spells CASSFVKDTQYF. CDR3 sequence (DNA): TGTGCCAGCAGTTTTGTGAAAGATACGCAGTATTTT. The chain recombines TRBV12-3 or TRBV12-4 with TRBJ2-3; D unresolved. The ends were cut back, 3 bases at V and 5 bases at J, with 6 bases in the middle. This CDR3 is built from 12 residues.

CDR3 DNA: TGTGCCAGCACCCCCCGGGACAGTAAGGAGACCCAGTACTTC. Encoded protein: CASTPRDSKETQYF. This chain uses TRBV27 with TRBJ2-5; 7 nucleotides line up with TRBD1. Per the germline V gene, CDR1 is MNHEY and CDR2 is SMNVEV (reference sequence). Losses at the gene ends were 7 bases for V and 5 bases for J; bases not matched to a gene: 10. This CDR3 comprises 14 residues.

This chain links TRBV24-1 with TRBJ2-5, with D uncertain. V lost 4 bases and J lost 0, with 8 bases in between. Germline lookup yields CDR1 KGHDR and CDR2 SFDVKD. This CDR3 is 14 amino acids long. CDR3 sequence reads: CATSEGSNQETQYF. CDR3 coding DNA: TGTGCCACCAGTGAAGGTTCCAACCAAGAGACCCAGTACTTC.

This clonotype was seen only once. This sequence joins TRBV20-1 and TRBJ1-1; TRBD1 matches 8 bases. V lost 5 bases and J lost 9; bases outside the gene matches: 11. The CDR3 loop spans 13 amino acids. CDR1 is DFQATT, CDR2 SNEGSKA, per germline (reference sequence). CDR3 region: CSALDRERSKAFF. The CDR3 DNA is TGCAGTGCTTTGGACAGGGAGAGGTCGAAAGCTTTCTTT.

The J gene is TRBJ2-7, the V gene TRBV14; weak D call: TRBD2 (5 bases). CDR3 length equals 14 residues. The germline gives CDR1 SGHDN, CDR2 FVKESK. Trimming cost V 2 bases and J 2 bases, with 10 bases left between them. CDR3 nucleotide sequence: TGTGCCAGCAGCCAATCGGGGATTACCTACGAGCAGTACTTC. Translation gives CASSQSGITYEQYF. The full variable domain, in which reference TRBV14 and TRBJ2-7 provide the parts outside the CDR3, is EAGVTQFPSHSVIEKGQTVTLRCDPISGHDNLYWYRRVMGKEIKFLLHFVKESKQDESGMPNNRFLAERTGGTYSTLKVQPAELEDSGVYFCASSQSGITYEQYFGPGTRLTVT.

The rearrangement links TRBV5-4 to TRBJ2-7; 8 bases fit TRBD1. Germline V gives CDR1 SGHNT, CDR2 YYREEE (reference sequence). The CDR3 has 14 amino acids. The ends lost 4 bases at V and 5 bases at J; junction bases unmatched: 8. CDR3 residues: CASSPGTGWHEQYF. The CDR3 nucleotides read TGTGCCAGCAGCCCTGGGACAGGTTGGCACGAGCAGTACTTC.

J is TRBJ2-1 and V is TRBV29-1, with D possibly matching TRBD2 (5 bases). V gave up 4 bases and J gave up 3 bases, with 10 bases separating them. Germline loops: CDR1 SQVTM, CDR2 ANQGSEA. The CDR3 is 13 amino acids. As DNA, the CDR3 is TGCAGCGTTGCTGGCGGGTACTACAATGAGCAGTTCTTC. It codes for CSVAGGYYNEQFF.

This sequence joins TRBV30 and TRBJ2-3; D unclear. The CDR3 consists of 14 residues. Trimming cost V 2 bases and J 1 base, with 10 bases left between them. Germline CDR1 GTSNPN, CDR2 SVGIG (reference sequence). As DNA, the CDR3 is TGTGCCTGGAGTCGACTGGGCGGCACAGATACGCAGTATTTT. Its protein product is CAWSRLGGTDTQYF.

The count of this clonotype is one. The CDR3 region has the DNA TGTGCCAGCAGTCCCCATCGAGACAGACCAGAGACCCAGTACTTC. Translation: CASSPHRDRPETQYF. V is TRBV27 and J is TRBJ2-5; the D gene is possibly TRBD1 (5 bases). Trimming left V 5 bases short and J 4 bases short, with 17 bases between. This CDR3 spans 15 amino acids. Germline CDR1 MNHEY, CDR2 SMNVEV (reference sequence).

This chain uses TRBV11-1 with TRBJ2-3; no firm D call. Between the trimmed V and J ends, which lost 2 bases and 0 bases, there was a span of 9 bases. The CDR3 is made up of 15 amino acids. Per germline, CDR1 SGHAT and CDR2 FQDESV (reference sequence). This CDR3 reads CASSLSPVSTDTQYF. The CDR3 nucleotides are TGTGCCAGCAGCTTATCTCCCGTAAGCACAGATACGCAGTATTTT.

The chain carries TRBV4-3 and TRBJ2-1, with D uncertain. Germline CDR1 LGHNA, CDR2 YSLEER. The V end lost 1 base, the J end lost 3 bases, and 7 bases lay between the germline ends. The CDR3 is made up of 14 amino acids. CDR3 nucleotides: TGCGCCAGCAGCCAAGGAGTGGGCTACAATGAGCAGTTCTTC. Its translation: CASSQGVGYNEQFF.

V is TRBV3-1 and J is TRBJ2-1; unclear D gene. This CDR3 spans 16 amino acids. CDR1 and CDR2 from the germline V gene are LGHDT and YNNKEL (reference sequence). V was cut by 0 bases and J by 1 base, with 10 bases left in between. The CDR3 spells CASSQDGLRSYNEQFF. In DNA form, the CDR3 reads TGTGCCAGCAGCCAAGACGGATTGAGATCCTACAATGAGCAGTTCTTC.

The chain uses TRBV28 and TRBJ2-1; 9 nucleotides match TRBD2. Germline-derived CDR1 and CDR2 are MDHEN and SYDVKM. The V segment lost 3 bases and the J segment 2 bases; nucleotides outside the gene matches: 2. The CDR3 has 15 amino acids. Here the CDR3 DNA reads TGTGCCAGCAGTTTTGCGGGAGGGACCTACAATGAGCAGTTCTTC. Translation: CASSFAGGTYNEQFF. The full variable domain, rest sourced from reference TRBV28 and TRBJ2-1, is DVKVTQSSRYLVKRTGEKVFLECVQDMDHENMFWYRQDPGLGLRLIYFSYDVKMKEKGDIPEGYSVSREKKERFSLILESASTNQTSMYLCASSFAGGTYNEQFFGPGTRLTVL.

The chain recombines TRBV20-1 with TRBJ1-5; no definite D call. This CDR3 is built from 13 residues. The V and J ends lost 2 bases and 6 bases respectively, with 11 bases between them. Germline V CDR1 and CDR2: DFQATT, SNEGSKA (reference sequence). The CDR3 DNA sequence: TGCAGTGCTAGACGCTCCAGCGGTCAGCCCCAGCATTTT. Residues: CSARRSSGQPQHF.